Described below is a single T cell receptor beta chain sequence and its context. Its antigen is not identified. This PCR relied on a set of 60 Vbeta primers and 13 Jbeta primers. Profiled with immunoSEQ multiplex PCR; TCRdb holds only in-frame clones, not every one. The sample contains about 15,000 clones, 63% of which appear only once. Healthy bone marrow donors made up the cohort. Though probably carrying unrecorded immune exposures, donors were nominally healthy at sampling. The data belong to a study of cytomegalovirus exposure and HLA in healthy donors. Findings of the study overall: Over 150 TCR beta chains were listed as cytomegalovirus-associated.

The V end was cut by 5 bases, the J end by 0 bases, with 4 bases between. This CDR3 is built from 13 residues. CDR1 and CDR2 (germline): PRHDT, FYEKMQ (reference sequence). J is TRBJ1-4 and V is TRBV13; no definite D call. The receptor comes from a woman in her forties or fifties in good health and CMV-seropositive. The sequencing sample was made of PBMCs. The CDR3 nucleotides read TGTGCCAGCAGCAGCGCAACTAATGAAAAACTGTTTTTT. Its protein product is CASSSATNEKLFF. Full variable domain (outside the CDR3, taken from reference TRBV13 and TRBJ1-4): AAGVIQSPRHLIKEKRETATLKCYPIPRHDTVYWYQQGPGQDPQFLISFYEKMQSDKGSIPDRFSAQQFSDYHSELNMSSLELGDSALYFCASSSATNEKLFFGSGTQLSVL.